This T cell receptor beta chain was sequenced in a study of T-cell memory formation after mild COVID-19. Study-level information: For the most part, TCR clusters were specific to one donor.

With constant-segment primers, 5'RACE yielded cDNA libraries of TCR alpha and TCR beta that carried sample barcodes and UMIs. TCRdb reanalysed the 5' RACE reads using MiXCR and keeps one entry per CDR3 protein. The repertoire holds about 130,000 distinct CDR3 sequences, approximately 15% seen once, with approximately 15% in the top ten. Deletions cut 1 base from V and 0 bases from J, with 7 bases between. The CDR3 loop spans 14 amino acids. The germline V gene encodes CDR1 SGHVS and CDR2 FQNEAQ. As for this clonotype: Its antigen is unknown.

Study conclusions and caveats: Shrinking CD4+ clones were chiefly CM and EM; CD8+ ones were chiefly EMRA. Some SARS-CoV-2-responding clones were already detected in memory before infection.

The sample consisted of PBMCs or a T cell subset sorted from them (not recorded which). The sequence came from an adult woman who had mild COVID-19 (a few samples of this study predate the infection). Cell type and time point are not known. This chain connects TRBV7-8 to TRBJ2-7; D gene ambiguous. CDR3 region: CASSLVSSSYEQYF. CDR3 coding DNA: TGTGCCAGCAGCTTAGTCAGTAGCTCCTACGAGCAGTACTTC.